This entry describes one T cell receptor (beta chain). This entry is derived from a study of blood T cell repertoires in COVID-19. Sequencing was performed with immunoSEQ multiplex PCR; in TCRdb, only in-frame clones are kept and a portion is missing. The sample yields 220,000 or so clones, 84% seen once. Participants reported their clinical history, and cohort assignment relied on those reports. Trimming shortened V by 2 bases and J by 4 bases, and 15 bases separated the two germline ends. CDR3 length: 16 residues. Germline values: CDR1 MNHEY, CDR2 SVGAGI. The sample consisted of PBMCs or T cells enriched from blood (not recorded which). V and J are TRBV6-5 and TRBJ1-5, with D possibly TRBD1 on 6 matching bases. The receptor comes from a woman aged 40 to 49 who had recovered from COVID-19. The CDR3 sequence is CASSYRFEGGNQPQHF. The CDR3 nucleotides are TGTGCCAGCAGTTACCGATTCGAAGGGGGTAATCAGCCCCAGCATTTT.